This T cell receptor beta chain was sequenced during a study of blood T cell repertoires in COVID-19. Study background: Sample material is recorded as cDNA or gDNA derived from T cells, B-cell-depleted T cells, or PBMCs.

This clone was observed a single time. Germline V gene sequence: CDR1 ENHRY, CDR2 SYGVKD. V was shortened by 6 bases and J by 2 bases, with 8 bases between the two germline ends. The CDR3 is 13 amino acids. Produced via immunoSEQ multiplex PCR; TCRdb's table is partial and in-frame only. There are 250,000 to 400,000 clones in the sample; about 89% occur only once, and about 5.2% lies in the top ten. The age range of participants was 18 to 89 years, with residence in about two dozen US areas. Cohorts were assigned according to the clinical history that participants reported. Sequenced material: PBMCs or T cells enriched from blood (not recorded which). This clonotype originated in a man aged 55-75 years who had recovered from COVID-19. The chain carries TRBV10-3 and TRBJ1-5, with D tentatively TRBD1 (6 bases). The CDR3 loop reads CAISAGGNQPQHF. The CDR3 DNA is TGTGCCATCAGCGCAGGGGGCAATCAGCCCCAGCATTTT.